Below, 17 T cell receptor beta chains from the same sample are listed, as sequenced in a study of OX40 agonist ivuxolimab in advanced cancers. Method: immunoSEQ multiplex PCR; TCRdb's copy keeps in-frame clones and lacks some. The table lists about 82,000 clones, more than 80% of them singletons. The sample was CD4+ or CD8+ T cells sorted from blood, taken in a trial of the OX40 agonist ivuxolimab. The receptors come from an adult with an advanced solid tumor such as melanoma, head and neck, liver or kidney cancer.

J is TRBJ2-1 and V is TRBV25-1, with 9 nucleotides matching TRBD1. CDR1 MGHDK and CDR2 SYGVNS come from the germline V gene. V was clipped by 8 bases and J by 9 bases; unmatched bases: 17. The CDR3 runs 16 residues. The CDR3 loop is CASSPASGTGRGEQFF. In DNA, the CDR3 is TGTGCCAGCTCCCCAGCCTCCGGGACAGGGAGGGGTGAGCAGTTCTTC.

For the CDR3, the DNA is TGTGCCAGCAGCCATATACAAGAGACCCAGTACTTC. Encoded protein: CASSHIQETQYF. The chain employs TRBV4-2 and TRBJ2-5; D is unclear. Germline CDR1 is LGHNA and CDR2 is YNFKEQ. The CDR3 length is 12 residues. V shed 3 bases and J shed 2 bases, with 4 bases lying between them.

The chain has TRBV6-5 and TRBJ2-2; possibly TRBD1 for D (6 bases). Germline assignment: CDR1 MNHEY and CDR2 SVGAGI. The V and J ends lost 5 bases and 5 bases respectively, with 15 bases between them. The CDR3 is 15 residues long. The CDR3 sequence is CASSPDRMRTGELFF. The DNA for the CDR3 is TGTGCCAGCAGTCCGGACAGAATGAGGACCGGGGAGCTGTTTTTT.

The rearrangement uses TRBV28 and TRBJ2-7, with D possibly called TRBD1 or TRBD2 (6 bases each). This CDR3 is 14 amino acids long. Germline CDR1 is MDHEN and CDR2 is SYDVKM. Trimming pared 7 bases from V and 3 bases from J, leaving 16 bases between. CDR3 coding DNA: TGTGCCAGCAACCAGCCGGGGGCGATCTACGAGCAGTACTTC. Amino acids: CASNQPGAIYEQYF.

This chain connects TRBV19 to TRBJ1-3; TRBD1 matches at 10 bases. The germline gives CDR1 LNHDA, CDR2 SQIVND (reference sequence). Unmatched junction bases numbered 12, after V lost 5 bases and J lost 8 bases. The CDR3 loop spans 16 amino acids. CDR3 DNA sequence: TGTGCCAGTAGTGGATTACCGGGACAGGGGTTAGACACCATATATTTT. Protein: CASSGLPGQGLDTIYF.

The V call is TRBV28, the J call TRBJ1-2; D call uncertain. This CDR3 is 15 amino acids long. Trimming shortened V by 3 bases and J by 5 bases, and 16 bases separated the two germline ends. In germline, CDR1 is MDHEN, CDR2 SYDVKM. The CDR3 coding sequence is TGTGCCAGCAGTTTGGTTACGGAGCTCGGGTATGGCTACACCTTC. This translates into CASSLVTELGYGYTF.

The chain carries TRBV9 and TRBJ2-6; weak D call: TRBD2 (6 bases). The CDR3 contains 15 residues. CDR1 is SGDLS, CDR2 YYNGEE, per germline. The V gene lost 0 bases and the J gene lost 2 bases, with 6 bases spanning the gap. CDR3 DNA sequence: TGTGCCAGCAGCGTAGGGGGGGCTGGGGCCAACGTCCTGACTTTC. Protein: CASSVGGAGANVLTF.

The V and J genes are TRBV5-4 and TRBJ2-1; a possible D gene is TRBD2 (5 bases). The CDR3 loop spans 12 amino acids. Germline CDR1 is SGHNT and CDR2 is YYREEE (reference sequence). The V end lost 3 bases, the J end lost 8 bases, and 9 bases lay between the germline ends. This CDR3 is CASSSQRDEQFF. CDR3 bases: TGTGCCAGCAGCTCACAGAGGGATGAGCAGTTCTTC.

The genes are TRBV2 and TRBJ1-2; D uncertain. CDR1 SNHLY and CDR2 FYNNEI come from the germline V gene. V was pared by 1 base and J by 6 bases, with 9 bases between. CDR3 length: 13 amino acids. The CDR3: CASSEDSDDGYTF. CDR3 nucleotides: TGTGCCAGCAGTGAAGATTCGGACGATGGCTACACCTTC.

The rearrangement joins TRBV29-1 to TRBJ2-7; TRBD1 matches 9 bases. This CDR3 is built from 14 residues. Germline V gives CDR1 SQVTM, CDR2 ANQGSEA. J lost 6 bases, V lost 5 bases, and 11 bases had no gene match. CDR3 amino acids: CSVLGGQGGREQYF. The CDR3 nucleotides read TGCAGCGTTCTCGGGGGACAGGGTGGGCGCGAGCAGTACTTC.

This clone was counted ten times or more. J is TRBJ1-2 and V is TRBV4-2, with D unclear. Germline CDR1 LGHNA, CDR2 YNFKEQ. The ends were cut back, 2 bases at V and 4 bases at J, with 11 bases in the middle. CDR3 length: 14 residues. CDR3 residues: CASSQRGEGYGYTF. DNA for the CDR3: TGTGCCAGCAGCCAACGGGGTGAGGGCTATGGCTACACCTTC.

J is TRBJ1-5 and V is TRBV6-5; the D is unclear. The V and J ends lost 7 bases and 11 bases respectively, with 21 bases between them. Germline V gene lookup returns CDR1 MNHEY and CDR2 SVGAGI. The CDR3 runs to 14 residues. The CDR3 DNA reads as TGTGCCAGCATGCTAATAGTGGGTTCGGGAGCCCAGCATTTT. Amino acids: CASMLIVGSGAQHF.

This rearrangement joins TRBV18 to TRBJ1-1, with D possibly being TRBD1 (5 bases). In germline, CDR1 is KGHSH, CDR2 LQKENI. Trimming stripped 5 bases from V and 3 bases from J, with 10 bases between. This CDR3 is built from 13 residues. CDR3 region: CASSVGGYTEAFF. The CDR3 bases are TGTGCCAGCTCAGTGGGGGGGTACACTGAAGCTTTCTTT.

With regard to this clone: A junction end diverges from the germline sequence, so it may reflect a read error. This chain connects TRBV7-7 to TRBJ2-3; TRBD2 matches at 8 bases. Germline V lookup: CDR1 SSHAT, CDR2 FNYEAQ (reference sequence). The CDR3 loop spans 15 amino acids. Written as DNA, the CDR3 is TGTGCTAGCAGTAAAAATAGCGGGGGCACAGATACGCAGTATTTT. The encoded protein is CASSKNSGGTDTQYF.

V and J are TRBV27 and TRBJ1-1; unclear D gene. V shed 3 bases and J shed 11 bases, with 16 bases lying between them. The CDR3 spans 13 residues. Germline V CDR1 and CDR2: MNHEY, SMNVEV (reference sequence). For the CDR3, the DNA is TGTGCCAGCAGTTTTGGGGATCAGAGGCGGGCTTTCTTT. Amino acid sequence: CASSFGDQRRAFF.

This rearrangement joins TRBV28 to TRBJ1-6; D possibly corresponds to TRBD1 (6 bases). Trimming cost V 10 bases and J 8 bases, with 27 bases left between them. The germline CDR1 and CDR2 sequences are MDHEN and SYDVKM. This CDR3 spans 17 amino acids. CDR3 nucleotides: TGTGCCACCAAAGGGGGGATCACAGGGCGAATTGATTCACCCCTCCACTTT. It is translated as CATKGGITGRIDSPLHF.

CDR3 in DNA: TGCGCCAGCAGCTTGGCTGTGCAGGGGTGGGACAATGAGCAGTTCTTC. It codes for CASSLAVQGWDNEQFF. J is TRBJ2-1 and V is TRBV5-1, with D possibly being TRBD1 (6 bases). The V end lost 0 bases, the J end lost 5 bases, and 15 bases lay between the germline ends. The CDR3 has 16 amino acids. CDR1 SGHRS and CDR2 YFSETQ come from the germline V gene.